The 16 T cell receptor beta chains listed next were all sequenced from one sample in a study of control samples from healthy donors and cancer patients. Assay: immunoSEQ multiplex PCR; the TCRdb copy retains only in-frame clones and omits some. The sample carries some 150,000 clones, roughly 94% recorded once. Sequences were obtained from PBMCs. The receptors were sampled from a man between 60 and 70 years old with colorectal cancer.

The chain couples TRBV29-1 to TRBJ2-7; D could derive from TRBD1 or TRBD2 (5 bases each). Germline V gives CDR1 SQVTM, CDR2 ANQGSEA. This CDR3 comprises 11 residues. Trimming pared 6 bases from V and 7 bases from J, leaving 13 bases between. CDR3 bases: TGCAGCGTCGGGACGGCTAGGGAGCAGTACTTC. It encodes CSVGTAREQYF.

J is TRBJ1-4 and V is TRBV14; D gene unclear. CDR3 length equals 13 residues. The V and J ends lost 1 base and 8 bases respectively, with 8 bases between them. Germline V gene data show CDR1 as SGHDN and CDR2 as FVKESK. The CDR3 coding sequence is TGTGCCAGCAGCCAAGGAACAGCGGAAAAACTGTTTTTT. It specifies CASSQGTAEKLFF.

The rearrangement joins TRBV5-1 to TRBJ2-5, with 8 bases aligning to TRBD1. J gave up 2 bases and V 2 bases, and 5 bases lay outside the gene matches. The CDR3 has 15 residues. The germline V gene encodes CDR1 SGHRS and CDR2 YFSETQ. CDR3 protein: CASSFFQGAQETQYF. In DNA form, the CDR3 reads TGCGCCAGCAGCTTTTTCCAGGGGGCTCAAGAGACCCAGTACTTC.

The chain couples TRBV5-1 to TRBJ1-2, with TRBD1 as a possible D gene (6 bases). Looked up from germline, CDR1 is SGHRS and CDR2 is YFSETQ. This CDR3 is built from 14 residues. Trimming left V 0 bases short and J 6 bases short, with 12 bases between. The CDR3 sequence is CASSLEGEGDGYTF. As DNA, the CDR3 is TGCGCCAGCAGCTTGGAGGGGGAAGGGGATGGCTACACCTTC.

CDR3: CASSLGSATSLHF. The CDR3 nucleotides are TGCGCCAGCAGCTTGGGATCGGCCACATCCCTCCACTTT. This chain joins TRBV5-1 and TRBJ1-6; D remains ambiguous. Germline-derived CDR1 and CDR2 are SGHRS and YFSETQ. The V and J ends lost 0 bases and 14 bases respectively, with 12 bases between them. This CDR3 region has 13 residues. The full variable domain, in which reference TRBV5-1 and TRBJ1-6 provide the parts outside the CDR3, is KAGVTQTPRYLIKTRGQQVTLSCSPISGHRSVSWYQQTPGQGLQFLFEYFSETQRNKGNFPGRFSGRQFSNSRSEMNVSTLELGDSALYLCASSLGSATSLHFGNGTRLTVT.

V gene TRBV28 combines with J gene TRBJ1-2; 11 nucleotides line up with TRBD1. Unmatched junction bases numbered 8, after V lost 4 bases and J lost 4 bases. The CDR3 has 16 residues. Germline CDR1 reads MDHEN; CDR2 reads SYDVKM. CDR3 protein: CASSSPGQGAAYGYTF. The CDR3 DNA reads as TGTGCCAGCAGTTCTCCCGGACAGGGGGCGGCCTATGGCTACACCTTC.

The chain is built from TRBV5-4 and TRBJ2-1; TRBD1 aligns across 9 bases. Per the germline V gene, CDR1 is SGHNT and CDR2 is YYREEE (reference sequence). The CDR3 has 15 residues. Trimming cost V 5 bases and J 2 bases; bases outside gene matches: 5. The CDR3 loop reads CASSPGTGTYNEQFF. CDR3 coding DNA: TGTGCCAGCAGTCCCGGGACAGGGACCTACAATGAGCAGTTCTTC.

V and J are TRBV6-1 and TRBJ1-6; D is possibly TRBD1 (6 bases). Germline V lookup: CDR1 MNHNS, CDR2 SASEGT. The CDR3 has 15 residues. V was trimmed by 3 bases and J by 7 bases, leaving 13 bases between them. The CDR3 region has the DNA TGTGCCAGCAGTGACCAGGGGCAGTTCAATTCACCCCTCCACTTT. This codes for CASSDQGQFNSPLHF.

The chain combines TRBV13 with TRBJ2-7; TRBD2 agrees at 8 bases. J lost 4 bases, V lost 4 bases, and 9 bases had no gene match. Germline CDR1 PRHDT, CDR2 FYEKMQ (reference sequence). This CDR3 region has 15 residues. The CDR3 DNA reads TGTGCCAGCAGCTCCCTCGGGGGGGCGGGGTACGAGCAGTACTTC. Encoded protein: CASSSLGGAGYEQYF.

This CDR3 is CASIPRAGNYGYTF. DNA for the CDR3: TGTGCCAGCATCCCAAGAGCAGGAAACTATGGCTACACCTTC. The rearrangement uses TRBV6-5 and TRBJ1-2, with D unresolved. Germline assignment: CDR1 MNHEY and CDR2 SVGAGI. CDR3 size: 14 residues. Trimming took 7 bases from V and 2 from J, leaving 14 bases between them.

In its sample, this clone ranks as medium-sized. The chain links TRBV19 to TRBJ2-1; 7 bases map to TRBD1. V shed 6 bases, J shed 9 bases, and the junction held 8 bases outside the gene matches. The germline gives CDR1 LNHDA, CDR2 SQIVND (reference sequence). The CDR3 extends over 13 amino acids. CDR3: CASRINRGGEQFF. CDR3 bases: TGTGCCAGTAGGATCAACAGGGGTGGTGAGCAGTTCTTC.

V usage is TRBV2 and J usage is TRBJ2-3; 8 bases map to TRBD1. Germline V CDR1 and CDR2: SNHLY, FYNNEI. The CDR3 is made up of 13 amino acids. J gave up 3 bases and V 11 bases, and 7 bases lay outside the gene matches. CDR3 loop: CAGDRGKTDTQYF. CDR3 nucleotide sequence: TGTGCCGGAGACAGGGGAAAGACAGATACGCAGTATTTT.

This rearrangement joins TRBV2 to TRBJ2-3; 12 bases line up with TRBD2. In germline, CDR1 is SNHLY, CDR2 FYNNEI. The CDR3 totals 17 residues. The trim removed 5 bases at V and 4 bases at J, leaving 10 bases unmatched. The CDR3 reads CASSSLAGGRSPDTQYF. CDR3 coding DNA: TGTGCCAGCAGTTCTCTAGCGGGGGGGCGAAGTCCAGATACGCAGTATTTT.

The chain links TRBV6-5 to TRBJ2-5; the D is unclear. The length of the CDR3 is 13 residues. Germline CDR1 and CDR2: MNHEY and SVGAGI. The ends were cut back, 6 bases at V and 0 bases at J, with 8 bases in the middle. CDR3 nucleotides: TGTGCCAGCAGCCCACTACACCAAGAGACCCAGTACTTC. It yields the protein CASSPLHQETQYF.

The chain combines TRBV27 with TRBJ1-1; D is ambiguous. Trimming removed 3 bases at V and 4 bases at J, with 9 bases between. The germline V gene encodes CDR1 MNHEY and CDR2 SMNVEV (reference sequence). This CDR3 contains 13 residues. The CDR3 is CASSLSPVTEAFF. In DNA form, the CDR3 reads TGTGCCAGCAGTTTGTCCCCAGTCACTGAAGCTTTCTTT.

The J gene is TRBJ1-2, the V gene TRBV18; D possibly corresponds to TRBD1 (5 bases). The V gene lost 1 base and the J gene lost 7 bases, with 13 bases spanning the gap. Germline V gene sequence: CDR1 KGHSH, CDR2 LQKENI. This CDR3 is built from 14 residues. DNA of the CDR3: TGTGCCAGCTCACCACTGGGGGAGGATGCTGGCTACACCTTC. It codes for CASSPLGEDAGYTF.